A single sample is the source of the 30 T cell receptor beta chains below, sequenced in a study of cytomegalovirus exposure and HLA in healthy donors. Primers included in the PCR were 60 Vbeta and 13 Jbeta primers. Libraries were prepared by immunoSEQ multiplex PCR; TCRdb keeps only in-frame clonotypes and omits some of them. This sample has over 120,000 clones, with about 8.9% found just once. The sequenced sample was PBMCs. These receptors originate from a man in his fifties in good health and CMV-seronegative.

The chain is built from TRBV12-5 and TRBJ2-4, with TRBD2 identical over 8 bases. Looked up from germline, CDR1 is LGHNT and CDR2 is FRNRAP. With V trimmed by 5 bases and J by 10 bases, 10 bases remained unmatched. This CDR3 region has 14 residues. The CDR3 nucleotides read TGTGCTAGTGGTGAGGCTTCCGCGGGGGGTATTCAGTACTTC. Protein sequence: CASGEASAGGIQYF.

This clone was found a few times. J is TRBJ2-7 and V is TRBV19, with TRBD1 identical over 10 bases. The CDR3 is 13 amino acids. The germline gives CDR1 LNHDA, CDR2 SQIVND (reference sequence). With V trimmed by 5 bases and J by 5 bases, 3 bases remained unmatched. The CDR3 DNA reads TGTGCCAGTAGTGGGACAGGGGCTGACGAGCAGTACTTC. The encoded protein is CASSGTGADEQYF.

CDR3 protein: CASSLGALDEQYF. As DNA, the CDR3 is TGTGCCAGTAGTTTGGGGGCGTTGGACGAGCAGTACTTC. The V and J genes are TRBV19 and TRBJ2-7; a possible D gene is TRBD1 (6 bases). Germline CDR1 LNHDA, CDR2 SQIVND (reference sequence). CDR3 length: 13 residues. V shed 5 bases and J shed 5 bases, with 13 bases lying between them.

V gene TRBV6-5 combines with J gene TRBJ2-2; D may be TRBD2 (6 bases). Germline CDR1 MNHEY, CDR2 SVGAGI. Trimming took off 5 bases at V and 1 base at J, with 8 bases between the two ends. CDR3 size: 14 residues. CDR3 nucleotide sequence: TGTGCCAGCAGTAGGCGGGGGAACACCGGGGAGCTGTTTTTT. Translation gives CASSRRGNTGELFF.

This clone was picked up a small number of times. The chain joins TRBV6-6 to TRBJ1-4; D is unclear. There are 14 residues in the CDR3. Per germline, CDR1 MNHNY and CDR2 SVGAGI (reference sequence). Trimming took 1 base from V and 8 from J, leaving 11 bases between them. The chain's CDR3 is CASSYYRGREKLFF. The CDR3 DNA reads TGTGCCAGCAGTTACTATCGGGGAAGAGAAAAACTGTTTTTT.

This clone has a handful of counts. V and J are TRBV14 and TRBJ1-2; D not resolved. Germline V gene sequence: CDR1 SGHDN, CDR2 FVKESK. The V end lost 0 bases, the J end lost 8 bases, and 10 bases lay between the germline ends. This CDR3 spans 13 amino acids. In DNA form, the CDR3 reads TGTGCCAGCAGCCAAGATCTTGGAGGAGGCTACACCTTC. Translation: CASSQDLGGGYTF.

The rearrangement links TRBV5-4 to TRBJ2-3; TRBD2 is a possible D gene (5 bases). V was shortened by 3 bases and J by 0 bases, with 11 bases between the two germline ends. Germline V gene sequence: CDR1 SGHNT, CDR2 YYREEE (reference sequence). The CDR3 loop spans 15 amino acids. DNA of the CDR3: TGTGCCAGCAGCTCCAGCGGCCTCAGCACAGATACGCAGTATTTT. Amino acids: CASSSSGLSTDTQYF.

This chain joins TRBV27 and TRBJ2-3, with D unresolved. Trimming removed 4 bases from V and 1 base from J, with 18 bases in between. CDR1 is MNHEY and CDR2 is SMNVEV in the germline V gene (reference sequence). This CDR3 has 17 residues. The CDR3 sequence: CASSSPKADFRTDTQYF. CDR3 nucleotide sequence: TGTGCCAGCAGTTCCCCTAAGGCCGACTTCCGCACAGATACGCAGTATTTT.

This clone came up a few times. The J gene is TRBJ2-2, the V gene TRBV10-1; 7 bases are shared with TRBD2. The CDR3 sequence is 13 residues long. V gave up 5 bases and J gave up 5 bases; unmatched junction bases: 2. Germline values: CDR1 WNHNN, CDR2 SYGVQD (reference sequence). Here the CDR3 DNA reads TGCGCCAGCAGTAGGACTAGGACCGGGGAGCTGTTTTTT. It yields the protein CASSRTRTGELFF.

V gene TRBV27 combines with J gene TRBJ1-4, with 7 bases aligning to TRBD1. Germline V lookup: CDR1 MNHEY, CDR2 SMNVEV (reference sequence). J gave up 8 bases and V 5 bases, and 11 bases lay outside the gene matches. The length of the CDR3 is 15 residues. CDR3 in DNA: TGTGCCAGCAGTCCGCGGCCAGGGGGTCGAGAAAAACTGTTTTTT. It is translated as CASSPRPGGREKLFF.

In this sample, this clone turned up a few times. The J gene is TRBJ1-1, the V gene TRBV19; possible D gene TRBD1, 5 bases. The germline gives CDR1 LNHDA, CDR2 SQIVND (reference sequence). There are 13 residues in the CDR3. Deletions cut 11 bases from V and 1 base from J, with 14 bases between. The CDR3 sequence: CASSGGENTEAFF. The CDR3 bases are TGTGCCTCCTCGGGAGGGGAGAACACTGAAGCTTTCTTT.

V is TRBV7-8 and J is TRBJ1-2; weak D call: TRBD1 (5 bases). Per the germline V gene, CDR1 is SGHVS and CDR2 is FQNEAQ. The V end was cut by 1 base, the J end by 2 bases, with 11 bases between. CDR3 length: 15 amino acids. CDR3 nucleotides: TGTGCCAGCAGCTTAGACTCGGCAGGGAACTATGGCTACACCTTC. Translation gives CASSLDSAGNYGYTF.

This clone was detected a few times. This rearrangement joins TRBV28 to TRBJ2-7; 10 bases line up with TRBD2. The CDR3 contains 16 residues. Trimming took 2 bases from V and 6 from J; bases not matched to a gene: 10. Germline values: CDR1 MDHEN, CDR2 SYDVKM. The CDR3 DNA follows: TGTGCCAGCAGTTTAGGTGGTCTAGCGGGAGCCACCGAGCAGTACTTC. Residues: CASSLGGLAGATEQYF.

The chain has TRBV28 and TRBJ2-1; D gene uncertain. The CDR3 has 11 amino acids. Germline V lookup: CDR1 MDHEN, CDR2 SYDVKM. V lost 4 bases, J lost 8 bases, and 6 bases lay in between. The CDR3 loop reads CASSSEYEQFF. In DNA, the CDR3 is TGTGCCAGCAGTTCCGAGTATGAGCAGTTCTTC.

The chain uses TRBV2 and TRBJ1-5; D is unresolved. The CDR3 contains 14 residues. Germline V gene lookup returns CDR1 SNHLY and CDR2 FYNNEI. Trimming cost V 4 bases and J 3 bases, with 10 bases left between them. Here the CDR3 reads CASSGAGLNQPQHF. The CDR3 DNA follows: TGTGCCAGCAGTGGGGCCGGACTCAATCAGCCCCAGCATTTT. Variable domain in full (rest from reference TRBV2 and TRBJ1-5): EPEVTQTPSHQVTQMGQEVILRCVPISNHLYFYWYRQILGQKVEFLVSFYNNEISEKSEIFDDQFSVERPDGSNFTLKIRSTKLEDSAMYFCASSGAGLNQPQHFGDGTRLSIL.

The chain joins TRBV7-6 to TRBJ2-1; the match to TRBD1 covers 11 bases. The CDR3 length is 16 residues. CDR1 SGHVS and CDR2 FNYEAQ come from the germline V gene. V was pared by 4 bases and J by 6 bases, with 8 bases of the junction left unmatched. The CDR3: CASSSSGTGGPNEQFF. As DNA, the CDR3 is TGTGCCAGCAGCTCCTCCGGGACAGGGGGTCCCAATGAGCAGTTCTTC.

This clone occurred a few times. This chain uses TRBV4-2 with TRBJ2-5; 8 bases line up with TRBD1. The V gene's germline CDR1 is LGHNA and CDR2 YNFKEQ. Germline trimming cut 1 base from V and 4 bases from J; bases unmatched to any gene: 2. The CDR3 extends over 14 amino acids. The CDR3 DNA follows: TGTGCCAGCAGCCAAGGGGACAGGCCAGAGACCCAGTACTTC. It translates to CASSQGDRPETQYF.

This clone was detected only a few times. V and J are TRBV7-3 and TRBJ2-6; D ambiguous. Germline V gene lookup returns CDR1 SGHTA and CDR2 FQGTGA. Trimming took off 5 bases at V and 0 bases at J, with 8 bases between the two ends. The CDR3 is 15 amino acids. This CDR3 reads CASSAQSSGANVLTF. As DNA, the CDR3 is TGTGCCAGCAGCGCACAGAGCTCTGGGGCCAACGTCCTGACTTTC.

This rearrangement joins TRBV6-1 to TRBJ1-4; TRBD1 is a possible D gene (6 bases). Per the germline V gene, CDR1 is MNHNS and CDR2 is SASEGT. Trimming removed 7 bases at V and 8 bases at J, with 20 bases between. The CDR3 spans 15 residues. CDR3 region: CASTPRGGLGEKLFF. In DNA form, the CDR3 reads TGTGCCAGCACCCCGAGGGGGGGGCTTGGGGAAAAACTGTTTTTT.

The chain is built from TRBV11-3 and TRBJ2-2; D perhaps matches TRBD1 (6 bases). With 1 base removed from V and 5 bases from J, the gap between germline ends came to 14 bases. The germline gives CDR1 SGHNT, CDR2 YENEEA. The CDR3 runs 16 residues. The CDR3 loop is CASSLGSQGRTGELFF. The CDR3 coding sequence is TGTGCCAGCAGCTTAGGTTCCCAGGGGAGAACCGGGGAGCTGTTTTTT. Complete variable domain (other parts from reference TRBV11-3 and TRBJ2-2): EAGVVQSPRYKIIEKKQPVAFWCNPISGHNTLYWYLQNLGQGPELLIRYENEEAVDDSQLPKDRFSAERLKGVDSTLKIQPAELGDSAVYLCASSLGSQGRTGELFFGEGSRLTVL.

This clone occurred a few times. The chain joins TRBV5-1 to TRBJ1-5, with D unresolved. Between the trimmed V and J ends, which lost 4 bases and 0 bases, there was a span of 11 bases. CDR1 SGHRS and CDR2 YFSETQ come from the germline V gene. This CDR3 contains 15 residues. CDR3 region: CASSPSGDSNQPQHF. In nucleotides, the CDR3 is TGCGCCAGCAGCCCCTCGGGAGATAGCAATCAGCCCCAGCATTTT.

This clone was counted a few times. The V call is TRBV5-1, the J call TRBJ2-7, with 7 bases that match TRBD1. Germline assignment: CDR1 SGHRS and CDR2 YFSETQ. The CDR3 totals 13 residues. V gave up 1 base and J gave up 6 bases; unmatched junction bases: 4. The CDR3 is CASSLYRGSEQYV. CDR3 DNA: TGCGCCAGCAGCTTGTACAGGGGTAGCGAGCAGTACGTC.

The chain's CDR3 is CASSMREGLYSEQYF. The CDR3 nucleotides read TGTGCCAGTAGTATGAGGGAGGGCCTCTATAGCGAGCAGTACTTC. V is TRBV19 and J is TRBJ2-7; 7 positions match TRBD2. Germline CDR1 and CDR2: LNHDA and SQIVND (reference sequence). This CDR3 has 15 residues. Trimming removed 3 bases from V and 6 bases from J; junction bases left unmatched: 11.

Worth noting for this clone: This same CDR3 is encoded by further DNA sequences in the sample. The chain carries TRBV7-9 and TRBJ2-3, with TRBD2 matching 13 bases. CDR3 length: 16 residues. The germline gives CDR1 SEHNR, CDR2 FQNEAQ (reference sequence). V gave up 5 bases and J gave up 1 base; unmatched junction bases: 3. CDR3 coding DNA: TGTGCCAGCAGCCTAGGACTAGCGGGAGGCACAGATACGCAGTATTTT. Translating it yields CASSLGLAGGTDTQYF.

The V call is TRBV28, the J call TRBJ1-2, with D maybe TRBD1 (5 bases). Trimming removed 2 bases at V and 3 bases at J, with 10 bases between. Germline CDR1 reads MDHEN; CDR2 reads SYDVKM. The CDR3 consists of 14 residues. This CDR3 reads CASSLRGRDYGYTF. The CDR3 DNA reads as TGTGCCAGCAGTTTACGGGGGAGGGACTATGGCTACACCTTC.

The gene calls are TRBV28 and TRBJ1-1; possibly TRBD1 for D (6 bases). The length of the CDR3 is 15 residues. Between the trimmed V and J ends, which lost 8 bases and 6 bases, there was a span of 22 bases. Germline-derived CDR1 and CDR2 are MDHEN and SYDVKM. The CDR3 loop reads CASHVPFQGRPEAFF. In nucleotides, the CDR3 is TGTGCCAGCCACGTCCCCTTCCAGGGGAGACCTGAAGCTTTCTTT.

This clone was counted only a few times. The chain joins TRBV5-1 to TRBJ2-5; weak D call: TRBD1 (6 bases). Trimming shortened V by 2 bases and J by 5 bases, and 10 bases separated the two germline ends. The CDR3 loop spans 13 amino acids. In germline, CDR1 is SGHRS, CDR2 YFSETQ. The CDR3 spells CASSLGGSETQYF. CDR3 DNA sequence: TGCGCCAGCAGCTTAGGGGGATCGGAGACCCAGTACTTC.

The sample holds a few counts of this clone. The chain joins TRBV18 to TRBJ1-4, with no clear D. Germline CDR1 reads KGHSH; CDR2 reads LQKENI. This CDR3 spans 15 amino acids. Trimming removed 2 bases from V and 3 bases from J, with 10 bases in between. The CDR3 is CASSPVGGANEKLFF. DNA of the CDR3: TGTGCCAGCTCACCAGTTGGAGGAGCTAATGAAAAACTGTTTTTT.

This clone has a handful of counts. The chain links TRBV10-3 to TRBJ1-4; the D is unclear. With 7 bases removed from V and 5 bases from J, the gap between germline ends came to 29 bases. Germline V gene sequence: CDR1 ENHRY, CDR2 SYGVKD. The CDR3 has 19 amino acids. The CDR3 bases are TGTGCCATCATCCTAAACCGGGATCGAAAAAGAAGACGGAATGAAAAACTGTTTTTT. This translates into CAIILNRDRKRRRNEKLFF.

The chain recombines TRBV7-9 with TRBJ2-5, with D possibly matching TRBD2 (5 bases). V gave up 5 bases and J gave up 4 bases, with 23 bases separating them. The CDR3 totals 17 residues. CDR1 and CDR2 from the germline V gene are SEHNR and FQNEAQ (reference sequence). Here the CDR3 DNA reads TGTGCCAGCAGCACTAACTCCAACGGACTGTTGCCAGAGACCCAGTACTTC. Translated: CASSTNSNGLLPETQYF.